The source of this TCR beta chain is a study of blood T cell repertoires in COVID-19. Study in general: The study drew acute and convalescent COVID-19 samples from the United States, Italy and Spain. PBMCs, B-cell-depleted T cells, or T cells provided the cDNA or gDNA that made up the material.

Methods used by the authors: Quantification of nucleated cells was approximated via reference gene primer amplification. Generated by immunoSEQ multiplex PCR, the TCRdb table keeps only in-frame clones and is missing some. V and J calls and clone size are given by that table; D and trimming were obtained from the DNA. The top ten hold about half of the sample, which has about 29,000 clones, roughly three quarters seen once. This clone appeared a few times. Germline V lookup: CDR1 SEHNR, CDR2 FQNEAQ (reference sequence). The CDR3 totals 13 residues. Deletions cut 2 bases from V and 7 bases from J, with 8 bases between.

Sequencing input: peripheral blood. This rearrangement joins TRBV7-9 to TRBJ2-2, with D hard to call. The origin of this receptor is a woman in her 70s with acute or convalescent COVID-19. The CDR3 nucleotides read TGTGCCAGCAGCTTATCCCGGGTCGGGGAGCTGTTTTTT. It yields the protein CASSLSRVGELFF.